This T cell receptor (beta chain) was obtained from a study of T cell responses to AZD1222 COVID-19 vaccine. Study results and caveats: Baseline seropositives among AZD1222 recipients totaled only five to seven. After two AZD1222 doses, spike-specific TCR breadth and depth rose versus day 0.

With respect to this clone: The antigen remains unidentified.

TCRdb's table, derived via immunoSEQ multiplex PCR, lists solely in-frame clones and lacks some. The sample includes nearly 80,000 clones, 80% seen only once; the top ten take 20% to 25%. The TCR originated in an adult in good health. The specimen comprised peripheral blood, sampled on day 0 of AZD1222 vaccination.

The CDR3 region has the DNA TGTGCCAGTAGTCCCCTGGGGACTACTAGCGGCCGCATGAACAATGAGCAGTTCTTC. Protein: CASSPLGTTSGRMNNEQFF. The chain joins TRBV19 to TRBJ2-1; 8 bases match TRBD2. Germline CDR1 LNHDA, CDR2 SQIVND (reference sequence). The V and J ends lost 5 bases and 5 bases, in that order; junction bases with no gene match: 20. The CDR3 spans 19 residues.